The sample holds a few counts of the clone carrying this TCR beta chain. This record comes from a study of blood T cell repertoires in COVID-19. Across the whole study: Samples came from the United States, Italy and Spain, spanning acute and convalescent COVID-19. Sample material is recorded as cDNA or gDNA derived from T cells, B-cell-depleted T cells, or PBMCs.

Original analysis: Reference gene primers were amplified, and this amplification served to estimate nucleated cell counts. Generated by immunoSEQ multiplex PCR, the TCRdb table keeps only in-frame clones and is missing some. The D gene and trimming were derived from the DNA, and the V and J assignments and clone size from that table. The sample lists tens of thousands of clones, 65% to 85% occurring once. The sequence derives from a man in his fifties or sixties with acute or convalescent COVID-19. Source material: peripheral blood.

CDR3 nucleotide sequence: TGTGCCAGCGGGGACACACTGGGCTACGAGCAGTACTTC. Translating it yields CASGDTLGYEQYF. V is TRBV18 and J is TRBJ2-7; D might be TRBD1 (6 bases). CDR3 size: 13 residues. V shed 8 bases and J shed 3 bases, with 14 bases lying between them. Germline assignment: CDR1 KGHSH and CDR2 LQKENI.